A single sample is the source of the 10 T cell receptor beta chains below, sequenced in a study of T cell repertoires in cytomegalovirus infection. TCRdb analysed the reads with MiXCR anew, one entry per CDR3 protein. The sample includes just under 550,000 distinct CDR3 sequences, approximately 26% of them seen just once. The material sequenced was PBMCs. The receptors stem from a human donor in good health (CMV status not recorded). Some clones in this sample may be carry-over from other donors' samples.

Many counts were recorded for this clonotype. V and J are TRBV7-2 and TRBJ1-5, with TRBD1 matching over 7 bases. Germline CDR1 SGHTA, CDR2 FQGNSA. V lost 4 bases, J lost 6 bases, and 9 bases stayed unmatched. The CDR3 length is 15 residues. The CDR3, as DNA: TGTGCCAGCAGCTCGTCGACAGGGACTAGTCAGCCCCAGCATTTT. Protein: CASSSSTGTSQPQHF.

Only a few counts were recorded for this clonotype. This chain links TRBV6-5 with TRBJ2-7; TRBD1 agrees at 11 bases. The CDR3 extends over 16 amino acids. Unmatched junction bases numbered 10, after V lost 6 bases and J lost 3 bases. Germline V lookup: CDR1 MNHEY, CDR2 SVGAGI. The CDR3 region is CASRDRGPTGDYEQYF. Written as DNA, the CDR3 is TGTGCCAGCAGGGACAGGGGGCCCACTGGGGACTACGAGCAGTACTTC.

CDR3 in DNA: TGTGCCAGCAGCTATAGTAACTACGAGCAGTACTTC. Translated: CASSYSNYEQYF. The rearrangement uses TRBV6-2 or TRBV6-3 and TRBJ2-7; D is uncertain. CDR3 length: 12 amino acids. Trimming removed 6 bases from V and 3 bases from J, with 9 bases in between. Germline CDR1 MNHEY, CDR2 SVGEGT.

CDR3: CASSRTTGVSYNEQFF. DNA of the CDR3: TGTGCCAGCAGCCGTACGACGGGAGTTTCCTACAATGAGCAGTTCTTC. This chain links TRBV11-2 with TRBJ2-1, with a weak D call TRBD2 (6 bases). Trimming removed 5 bases at V and 1 base at J, with 15 bases between. The CDR3 covers 16 residues. The germline V gene has CDR1 SGHAT and CDR2 FQNNGV.

The chain combines TRBV12-3 or TRBV12-4 with TRBJ2-5; no clear D gene. The CDR3 length is 12 residues. The V and J ends lost 5 bases and 1 base respectively, with 5 bases between them. Written as DNA, the CDR3 is TGTGCCAGCAGTGGACCCCAAGAGACCCAGTACTTC. Protein product: CASSGPQETQYF.

This chain joins TRBV28 and TRBJ1-2; D unclear. Trimming shortened V by 3 bases and J by 4 bases, and 9 bases separated the two germline ends. The CDR3 totals 13 residues. Germline CDR1 MDHEN, CDR2 SYDVKM. CDR3 in DNA: TGTGCCAGCAGTTTTGAAGTCTCCTATGGCTACACCTTC. This gives the protein CASSFEVSYGYTF.

The chain's CDR3 is CASSYITAYNEQFF. The CDR3 coding sequence is TGTGCCAGCAGTTATATAACGGCATACAATGAGCAGTTCTTC. This sequence joins TRBV6-2 or TRBV6-3 and TRBJ2-1; no definite D call. The V and J ends lost 3 bases and 4 bases respectively, with 10 bases between them. The germline gives CDR1 MNHEY, CDR2 SVGEGT. This CDR3 has 14 residues.

This clonotype occurred many times. CDR3 bases: TGCAGTGCTAGCGGTTTCCTAGCGCAAGAGACCCAGTACTTC. Protein: CSASGFLAQETQYF. The J gene is TRBJ2-5, the V gene TRBV20-1; TRBD2 is a possible D gene (6 bases). The CDR3 contains 14 residues. V lost 3 bases to trimming and J lost 2 bases, with 13 bases between them. Germline CDR1 and CDR2: DFQATT and SNEGSKA (reference sequence).

This clonotype was detected ten times or more. The chain recombines TRBV7-9 with TRBJ2-7; 7 nucleotides align to TRBD1. This CDR3 region has 15 residues. The V gene end was trimmed by 3 bases and the J gene end by 2 bases; junction bases not matched to a gene: 7. Germline V gives CDR1 SEHNR, CDR2 FQNEAQ (reference sequence). The CDR3 spells CASSLATGITYEQYF. CDR3 coding DNA: TGTGCCAGCAGCTTGGCGACAGGGATAACCTACGAGCAGTACTTC.

This clonotype was seen many times. This chain links TRBV27 with TRBJ1-2; D is undetermined. V lost 6 bases and J 2 bases, leaving 10 bases between the germline ends. The CDR3 totals 13 residues. Looked up from germline, CDR1 is MNHEY and CDR2 is SMNVEV (reference sequence). The DNA for the CDR3 is TGTGCCAGCAGCCCGGGCGGGAACTATGGCTACACCTTC. The encoded protein is CASSPGGNYGYTF.